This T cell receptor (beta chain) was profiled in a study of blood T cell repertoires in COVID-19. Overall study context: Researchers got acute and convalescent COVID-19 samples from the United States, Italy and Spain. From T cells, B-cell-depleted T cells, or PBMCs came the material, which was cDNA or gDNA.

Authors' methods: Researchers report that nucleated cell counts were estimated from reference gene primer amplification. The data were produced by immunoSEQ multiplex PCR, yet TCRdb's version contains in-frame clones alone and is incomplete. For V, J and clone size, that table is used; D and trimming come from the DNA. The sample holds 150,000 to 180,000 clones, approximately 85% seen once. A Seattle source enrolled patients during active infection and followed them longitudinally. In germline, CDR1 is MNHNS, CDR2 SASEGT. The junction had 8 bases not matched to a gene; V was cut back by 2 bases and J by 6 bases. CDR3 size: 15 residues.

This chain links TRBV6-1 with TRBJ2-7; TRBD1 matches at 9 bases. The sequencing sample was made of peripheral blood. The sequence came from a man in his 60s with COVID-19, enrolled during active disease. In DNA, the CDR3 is TGTGCCAGCAGTGAAAGGGACAGGGTGGTGCGCGAGCAGTACTTC. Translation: CASSERDRVVREQYF.